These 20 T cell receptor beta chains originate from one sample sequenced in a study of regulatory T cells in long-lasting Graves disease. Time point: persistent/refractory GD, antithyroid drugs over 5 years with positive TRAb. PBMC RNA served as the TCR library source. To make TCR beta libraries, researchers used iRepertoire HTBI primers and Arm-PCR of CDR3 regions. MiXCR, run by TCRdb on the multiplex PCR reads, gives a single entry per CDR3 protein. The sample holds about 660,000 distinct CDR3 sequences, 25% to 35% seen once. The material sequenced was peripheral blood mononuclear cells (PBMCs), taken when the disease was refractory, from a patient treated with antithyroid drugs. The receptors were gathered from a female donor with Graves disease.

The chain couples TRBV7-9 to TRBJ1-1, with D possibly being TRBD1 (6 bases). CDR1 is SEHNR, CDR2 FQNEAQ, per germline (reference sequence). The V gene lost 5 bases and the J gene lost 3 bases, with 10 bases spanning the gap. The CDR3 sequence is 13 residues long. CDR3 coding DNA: TGTGCCAGCAGCCCAGGGGAGTACACTGAAGCTTTCTTT. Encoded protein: CASSPGEYTEAFF.

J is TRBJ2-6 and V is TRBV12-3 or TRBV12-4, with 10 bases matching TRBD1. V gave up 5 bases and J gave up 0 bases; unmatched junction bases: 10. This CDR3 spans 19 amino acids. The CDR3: CASSPPGQGTFSGANVLTF. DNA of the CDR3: TGTGCCAGCAGTCCACCGGGACAGGGGACGTTCTCTGGGGCCAACGTCCTGACTTTC.

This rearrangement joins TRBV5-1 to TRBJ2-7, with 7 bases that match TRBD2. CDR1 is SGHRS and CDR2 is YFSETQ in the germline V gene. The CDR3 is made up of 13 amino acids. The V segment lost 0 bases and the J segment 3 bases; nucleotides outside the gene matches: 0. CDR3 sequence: CASSLVAGYEQYF. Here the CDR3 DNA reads TGCGCCAGCAGCTTGGTAGCGGGCTACGAGCAGTACTTC.

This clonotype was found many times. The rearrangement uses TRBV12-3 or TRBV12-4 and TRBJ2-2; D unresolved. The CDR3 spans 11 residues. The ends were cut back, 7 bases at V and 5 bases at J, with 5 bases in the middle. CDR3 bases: TGTGCCAGCATTAAGACCGGGGAGCTGTTTTTT. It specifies CASIKTGELFF.

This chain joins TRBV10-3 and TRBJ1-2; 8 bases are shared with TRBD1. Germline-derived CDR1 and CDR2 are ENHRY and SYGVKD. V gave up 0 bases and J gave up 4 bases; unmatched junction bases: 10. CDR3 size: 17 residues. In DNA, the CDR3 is TGTGCCATCAGTGAGTCAACCCCCGGGACAGGTCCCTATGGCTACACCTTC. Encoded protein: CAISESTPGTGPYGYTF.

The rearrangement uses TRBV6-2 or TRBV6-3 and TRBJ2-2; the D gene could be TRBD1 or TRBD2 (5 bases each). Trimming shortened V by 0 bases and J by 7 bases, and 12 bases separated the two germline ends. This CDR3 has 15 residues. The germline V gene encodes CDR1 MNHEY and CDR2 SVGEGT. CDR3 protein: CASSYSIGGGGELFF. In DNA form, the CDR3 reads TGTGCCAGCAGTTACTCGATCGGTGGGGGCGGGGAGCTGTTTTTT.

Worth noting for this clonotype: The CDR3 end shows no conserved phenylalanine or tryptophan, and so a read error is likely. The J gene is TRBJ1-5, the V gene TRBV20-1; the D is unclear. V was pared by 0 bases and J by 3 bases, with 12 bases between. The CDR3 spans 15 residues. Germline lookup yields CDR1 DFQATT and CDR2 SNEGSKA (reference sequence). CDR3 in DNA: TGCAGTGCTAGAGATCTTAACAGCTACAATCAGCCCCAGCATTCT. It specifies CSARDLNSYNQPQHS.

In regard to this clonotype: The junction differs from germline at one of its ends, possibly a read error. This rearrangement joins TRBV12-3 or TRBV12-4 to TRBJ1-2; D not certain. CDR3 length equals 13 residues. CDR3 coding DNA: TGTGCCAGCAGTTTAGGTAGCGGCTATGGCTACGCCTTC. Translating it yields CASSLGSGYGYAF.

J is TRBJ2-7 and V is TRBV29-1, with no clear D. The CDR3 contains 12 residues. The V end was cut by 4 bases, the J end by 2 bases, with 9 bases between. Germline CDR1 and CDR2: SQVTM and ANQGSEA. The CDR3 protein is CSVVTRPYEQYF. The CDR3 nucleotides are TGCAGCGTTGTGACAAGGCCCTACGAGCAGTACTTC.

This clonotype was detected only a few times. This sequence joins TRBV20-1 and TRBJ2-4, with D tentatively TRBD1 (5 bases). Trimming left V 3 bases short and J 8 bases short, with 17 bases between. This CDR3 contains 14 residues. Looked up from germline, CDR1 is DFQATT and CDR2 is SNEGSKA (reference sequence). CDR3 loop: CSASRGRQLDIQYF. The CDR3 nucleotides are TGCAGTGCTAGTAGGGGTCGCCAGTTAGACATTCAGTACTTC.

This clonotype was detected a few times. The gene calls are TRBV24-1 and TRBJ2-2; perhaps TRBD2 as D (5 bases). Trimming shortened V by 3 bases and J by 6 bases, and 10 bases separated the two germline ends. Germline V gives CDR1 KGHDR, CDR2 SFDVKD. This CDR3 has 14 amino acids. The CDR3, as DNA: TGTGCCACCAGTGATCGGGATTTGTCCGGGGAGCTGTTTTTT. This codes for CATSDRDLSGELFF.

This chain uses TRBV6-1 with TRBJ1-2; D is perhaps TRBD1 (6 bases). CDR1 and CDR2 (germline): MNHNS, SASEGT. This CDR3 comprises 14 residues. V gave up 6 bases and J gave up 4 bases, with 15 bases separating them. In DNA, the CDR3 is TGTGCCAGCAGCCCCTTTGGACAGTCCTATGGCTACACCTTC. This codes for CASSPFGQSYGYTF.

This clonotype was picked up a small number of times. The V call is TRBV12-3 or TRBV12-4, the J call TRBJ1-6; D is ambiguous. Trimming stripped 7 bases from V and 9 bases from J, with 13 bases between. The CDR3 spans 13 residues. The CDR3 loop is CASIPGWGSPLHF. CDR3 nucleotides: TGTGCCAGCATCCCCGGTTGGGGTTCACCCCTCCACTTT.

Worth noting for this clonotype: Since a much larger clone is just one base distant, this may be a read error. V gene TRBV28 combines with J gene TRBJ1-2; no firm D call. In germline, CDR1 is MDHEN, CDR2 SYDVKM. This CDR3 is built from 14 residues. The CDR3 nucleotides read TGTGCCAACAGTACCCGTCCGCCGAACTATGGCTACACCTTC. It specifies CANSTRPPNYGYTF.

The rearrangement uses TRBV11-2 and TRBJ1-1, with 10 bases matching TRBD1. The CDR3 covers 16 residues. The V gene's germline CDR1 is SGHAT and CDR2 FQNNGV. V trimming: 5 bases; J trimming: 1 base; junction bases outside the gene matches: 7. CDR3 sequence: CASSEGQGFPNTEAFF. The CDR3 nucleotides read TGTGCCAGCAGCGAGGGACAGGGGTTTCCGAACACTGAAGCTTTCTTT.

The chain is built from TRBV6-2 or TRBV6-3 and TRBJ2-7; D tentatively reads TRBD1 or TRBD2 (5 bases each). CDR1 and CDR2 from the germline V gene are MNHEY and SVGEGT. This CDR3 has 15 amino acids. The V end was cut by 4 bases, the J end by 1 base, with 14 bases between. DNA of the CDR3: TGTGCCAGCAGTTCGACCGGGACGCAGTCCTACGAGCAGTACTTC. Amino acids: CASSSTGTQSYEQYF.

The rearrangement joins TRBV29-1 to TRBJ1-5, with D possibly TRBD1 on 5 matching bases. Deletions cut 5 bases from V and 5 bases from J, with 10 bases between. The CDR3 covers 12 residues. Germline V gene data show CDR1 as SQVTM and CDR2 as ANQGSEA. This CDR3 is CSVTTADQPQHF. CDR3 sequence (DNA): TGCAGCGTTACGACAGCGGATCAGCCCCAGCATTTT. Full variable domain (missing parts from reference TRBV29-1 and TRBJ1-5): SAVISQKPSRDICQRGTSLTIQCQVDSQVTMMFWYRQQPGQSLTLIATANQGSEATYESGFVIDKFPISRPNLTFSTLTVSNMSPEDSSIYLCSVTTADQPQHFGDGTRLSIL.

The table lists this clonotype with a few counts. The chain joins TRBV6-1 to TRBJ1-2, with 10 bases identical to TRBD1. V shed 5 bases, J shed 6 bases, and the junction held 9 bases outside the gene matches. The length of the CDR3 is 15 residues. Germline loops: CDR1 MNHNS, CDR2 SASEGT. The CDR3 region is CASSRGGTGADGYTF. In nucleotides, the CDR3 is TGTGCCAGCAGTCGGGGGGGGACAGGGGCGGATGGCTACACCTTC.

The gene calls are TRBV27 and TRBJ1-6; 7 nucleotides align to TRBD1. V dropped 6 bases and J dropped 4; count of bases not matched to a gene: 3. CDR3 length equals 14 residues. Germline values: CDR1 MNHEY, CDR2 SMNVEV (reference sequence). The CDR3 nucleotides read TGTGCCAGCAGCCAGGGACAGTATAATTCACCCCTCCACTTT. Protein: CASSQGQYNSPLHF.

The CDR3 DNA follows: TGTGCCAGCAGCGCACCGACTGACTCTGGAAACACCATATATTTT. Translating it yields CASSAPTDSGNTIYF. The chain employs TRBV7-6 and TRBJ1-3, with D hard to call. V dropped 5 bases and J dropped 0 bases, with 11 bases sitting between them. Germline V gene lookup returns CDR1 SGHVS and CDR2 FNYEAQ. The CDR3 runs 15 residues. Combining the CDR3 with reference TRBV7-6 and TRBJ1-3 gives the whole variable domain GAGVSQSPRYKVTKRGQDVALRCDPISGHVSLYWYRQALGQGPEFLTYFNYEAQQDKSGLPNDRFSAERPEGSISTLTIQRTEQRDSAMYRCASSAPTDSGNTIYFGEGSWLTVV.